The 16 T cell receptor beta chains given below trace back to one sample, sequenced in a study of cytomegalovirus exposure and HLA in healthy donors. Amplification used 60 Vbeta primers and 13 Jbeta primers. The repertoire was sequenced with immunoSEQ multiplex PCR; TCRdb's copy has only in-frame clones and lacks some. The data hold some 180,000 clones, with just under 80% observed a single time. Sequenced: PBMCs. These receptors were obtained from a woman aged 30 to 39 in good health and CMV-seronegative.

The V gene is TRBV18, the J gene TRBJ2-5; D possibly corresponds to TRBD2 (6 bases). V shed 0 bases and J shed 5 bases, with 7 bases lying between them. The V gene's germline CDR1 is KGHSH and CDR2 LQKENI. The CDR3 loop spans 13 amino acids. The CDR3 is CASSPPGRETQYF. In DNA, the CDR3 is TGTGCCAGCTCACCACCAGGGAGGGAGACCCAGTACTTC.

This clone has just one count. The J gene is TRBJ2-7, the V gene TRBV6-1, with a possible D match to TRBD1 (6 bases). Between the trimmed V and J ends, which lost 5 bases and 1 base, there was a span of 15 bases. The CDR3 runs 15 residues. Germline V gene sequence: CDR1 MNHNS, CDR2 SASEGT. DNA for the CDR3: TGTGCCAGCAGTAATCCAGAGGACAGATCCTACGAGCAGTACTTC. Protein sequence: CASSNPEDRSYEQYF.

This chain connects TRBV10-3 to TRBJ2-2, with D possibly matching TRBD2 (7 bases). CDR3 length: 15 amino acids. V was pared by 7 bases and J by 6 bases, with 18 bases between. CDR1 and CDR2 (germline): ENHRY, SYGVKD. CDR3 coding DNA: TGTGCCATCACTGGAGGGGGGGTCGGGTCCGGGGAGCTGTTTTTT. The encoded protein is CAITGGGVGSGELFF.

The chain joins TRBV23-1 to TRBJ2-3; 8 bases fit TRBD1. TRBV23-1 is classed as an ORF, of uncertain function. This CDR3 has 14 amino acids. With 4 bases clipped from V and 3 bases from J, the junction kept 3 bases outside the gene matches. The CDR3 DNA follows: TGCGCCAGCAGTCGCACAGGGGGTACAGATACGCAGTATTTT. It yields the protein CASSRTGGTDTQYF.

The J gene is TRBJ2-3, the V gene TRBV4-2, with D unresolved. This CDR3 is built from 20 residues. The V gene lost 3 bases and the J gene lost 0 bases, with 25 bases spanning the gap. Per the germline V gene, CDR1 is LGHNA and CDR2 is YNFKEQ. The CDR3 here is CASSQTAANRPIGSTDTQYF. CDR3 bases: TGTGCCAGCAGCCAGACCGCCGCGAATCGGCCCATCGGGAGCACAGATACGCAGTATTTT.

CDR3 nucleotides: TGTGCCAGCAGCAAGGACAGGGGAACCTACGAGCAGTACTTC. This gives the protein CASSKDRGTYEQYF. The rearrangement uses TRBV21-1 and TRBJ2-7; no check of the table's D call, TRBD1, against the DNA was made. TRBV21-1 constitutes a pseudogene. The CDR3 has 14 amino acids.

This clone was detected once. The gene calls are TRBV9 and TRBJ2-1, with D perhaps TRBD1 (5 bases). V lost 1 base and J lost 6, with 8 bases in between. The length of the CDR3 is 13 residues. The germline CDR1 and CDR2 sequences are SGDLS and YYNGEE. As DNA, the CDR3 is TGTGCCAGCAGCGTACAGGGTCTCAATGAGCAGTTCTTC. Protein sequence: CASSVQGLNEQFF.

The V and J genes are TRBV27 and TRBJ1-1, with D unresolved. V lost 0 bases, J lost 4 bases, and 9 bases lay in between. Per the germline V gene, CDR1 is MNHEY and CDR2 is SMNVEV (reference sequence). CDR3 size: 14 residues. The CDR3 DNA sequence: TGTGCCAGCAGTTTATCCAGAGCTAGCACTGAAGCTTTCTTT. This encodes CASSLSRASTEAFF.

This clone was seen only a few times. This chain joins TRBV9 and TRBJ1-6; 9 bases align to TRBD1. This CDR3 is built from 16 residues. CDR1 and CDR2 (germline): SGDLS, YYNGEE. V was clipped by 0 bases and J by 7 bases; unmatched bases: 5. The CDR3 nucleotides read TGTGCCAGCAGCGTAGGAGGGACAGGGTTCAATTCACCCCTCCACTTT. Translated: CASSVGGTGFNSPLHF. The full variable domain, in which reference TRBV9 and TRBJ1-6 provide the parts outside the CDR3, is DSGVTQTPKHLITATGQRVTLRCSPRSGDLSVYWYQQSLDQGLQFLIQYYNGEERAKGNILERFSAQQFPDLHSELNLSSLELGDSALYFCASSVGGTGFNSPLHFGNGTRLTVT.

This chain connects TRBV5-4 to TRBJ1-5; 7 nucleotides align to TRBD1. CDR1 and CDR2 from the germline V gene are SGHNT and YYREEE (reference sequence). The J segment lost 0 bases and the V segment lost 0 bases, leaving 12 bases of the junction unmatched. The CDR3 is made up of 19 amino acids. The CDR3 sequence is CASSLVGRGRRISNQPQHF. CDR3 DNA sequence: TGTGCCAGCAGCTTGGTAGGAAGGGGGCGAAGGATTAGCAATCAGCCCCAGCATTTT.

The CDR3 region has the DNA TGTGCCAGTAGTCGAGGGGGGCAGGGGGCTCACGAGCAGTACTTC. This gives the protein CASSRGGQGAHEQYF. V and J are TRBV19 and TRBJ2-7; 8 positions agree with TRBD1. Germline-derived CDR1 and CDR2 are LNHDA and SQIVND (reference sequence). This CDR3 has 15 amino acids. The junction had 11 bases not matched to a gene; V was cut back by 5 bases and J by 5 bases.

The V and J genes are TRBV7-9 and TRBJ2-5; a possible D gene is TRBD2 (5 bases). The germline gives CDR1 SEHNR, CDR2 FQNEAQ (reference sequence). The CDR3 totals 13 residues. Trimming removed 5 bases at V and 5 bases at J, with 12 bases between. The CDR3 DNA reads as TGTGCCAGCAGCCCCGGGGTGGAGGAGACCCAGTACTTC. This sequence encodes CASSPGVEETQYF. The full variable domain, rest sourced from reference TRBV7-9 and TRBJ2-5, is DTGVSQNPRHKITKRGQNVTFRCDPISEHNRLYWYRQTLGQGPEFLTYFQNEAQLEKSRLLSDRFSAERPKGSFSTLEIQRTEQGDSAMYLCASSPGVEETQYFGPGTRLLVL.

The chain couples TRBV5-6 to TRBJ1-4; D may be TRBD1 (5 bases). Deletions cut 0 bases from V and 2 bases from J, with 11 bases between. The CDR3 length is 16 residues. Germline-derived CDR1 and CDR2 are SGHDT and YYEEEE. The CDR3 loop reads CASSLAGEGTNEKLFF. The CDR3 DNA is TGTGCCAGCAGCTTGGCGGGGGAGGGGACTAATGAAAAACTGTTTTTT.

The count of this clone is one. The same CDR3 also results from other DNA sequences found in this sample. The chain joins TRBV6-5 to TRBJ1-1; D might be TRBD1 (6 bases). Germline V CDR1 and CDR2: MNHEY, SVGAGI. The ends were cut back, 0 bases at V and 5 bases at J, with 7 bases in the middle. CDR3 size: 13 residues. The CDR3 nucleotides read TGTGCCAGCAGTTACTCGAGGGGGACTGAAGCTTTCTTT. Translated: CASSYSRGTEAFF.

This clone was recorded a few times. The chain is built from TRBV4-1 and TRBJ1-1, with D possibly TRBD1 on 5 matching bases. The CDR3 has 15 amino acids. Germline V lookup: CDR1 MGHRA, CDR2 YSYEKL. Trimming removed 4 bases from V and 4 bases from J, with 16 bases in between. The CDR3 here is CASSPASVGVTEAFF. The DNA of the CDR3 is TGCGCCAGCAGCCCCGCGAGCGTAGGGGTCACTGAAGCTTTCTTT.

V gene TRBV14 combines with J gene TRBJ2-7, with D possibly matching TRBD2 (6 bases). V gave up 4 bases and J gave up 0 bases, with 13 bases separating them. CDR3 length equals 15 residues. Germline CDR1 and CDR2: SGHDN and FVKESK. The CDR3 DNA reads TGTGCCAGCAGCCTGAGGGGCGGGATCTCCTACGAGCAGTACTTC. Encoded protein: CASSLRGGISYEQYF.